This passage covers 23 T cell receptor beta chains from one sample sequenced in a study of blood T cell repertoires in COVID-19. TCRdb's table, derived via immunoSEQ multiplex PCR, lists solely in-frame clones and lacks some. This table has approximately 97,000 clones, approximately 90% appearing once. Sequencing was carried out using peripheral blood. The receptors shown here come from a man between 60 and 75 years old with acute or convalescent COVID-19.

This chain uses TRBV11-3 with TRBJ1-5, with D unresolved. The CDR3 spans 17 residues. CDR1 is SGHNT and CDR2 is YENEEA in the germline V gene. V lost 9 bases and J 1 base, leaving 22 bases between the germline ends. The CDR3: CARTHKKAGSSNQPQHF. CDR3 sequence (DNA): TGTGCCAGGACCCACAAAAAGGCGGGGTCAAGCAATCAGCCCCAGCATTTT.

This chain's CDR3 is CASSPTRGAGGYTF. As DNA, the CDR3 is TGTGCCAGCAGCCCTACCAGGGGGGCGGGGGGCTACACCTTC. This sequence joins TRBV7-8 and TRBJ1-2; the match to TRBD1 covers 7 bases. Germline CDR1 reads SGHVS; CDR2 reads FQNEAQ. The CDR3 contains 14 residues. Trimming cost V 5 bases and J 8 bases; bases outside gene matches: 11.

The V and J genes are TRBV6-5 and TRBJ2-1, with D possibly matching TRBD2 (6 bases). Germline values: CDR1 MNHEY, CDR2 SVGAGI. V lost 6 bases and J 7 bases, leaving 13 bases between the germline ends. The CDR3 consists of 13 residues. The CDR3 reads CASSPMGGNEQFF. CDR3 DNA sequence: TGTGCCAGCAGCCCAATGGGGGGTAATGAGCAGTTCTTC.

The V and J genes are TRBV24-1 and TRBJ2-5, with D tentatively TRBD1 (6 bases). The CDR3 runs to 15 residues. V lost 2 bases to trimming and J lost 1 base, with 10 bases between them. Germline loops: CDR1 KGHDR, CDR2 SFDVKD. The CDR3 reads CATSDSQGPQETQYF. The CDR3 DNA reads TGTGCCACCAGTGATTCCCAGGGGCCCCAAGAGACCCAGTACTTC.

The chain employs TRBV9 and TRBJ2-3; D uncertain. Germline lookup yields CDR1 SGDLS and CDR2 YYNGEE. The CDR3 runs to 14 residues. The V and J ends lost 0 bases and 2 bases respectively, with 7 bases between them. The CDR3 nucleotides read TGTGCCAGCAGCGTAGCCCCCCTCACAGATACGCAGTATTTT. Amino acids: CASSVAPLTDTQYF.

This clone was counted once. The chain couples TRBV5-6 to TRBJ1-5; 8 nucleotides match TRBD1. Germline trimming cut 4 bases from V and 2 bases from J; bases unmatched to any gene: 11. CDR3 length: 17 amino acids. Germline V gene lookup returns CDR1 SGHDT and CDR2 YYEEEE. CDR3 in amino acids: CASSISPPTGGNQPQHF. In nucleotides, the CDR3 is TGTGCCAGCAGCATCTCGCCTCCGACAGGGGGCAATCAGCCCCAGCATTTT.

The chain links TRBV7-9 to TRBJ1-1; D perhaps matches TRBD1 (6 bases). The V gene's germline CDR1 is SEHNR and CDR2 FQNEAQ (reference sequence). The V end lost 0 bases, the J end lost 6 bases, and 14 bases lay between the germline ends. The CDR3 runs 15 residues. Here the CDR3 reads CASSLARGLLAEAFF. CDR3 DNA: TGTGCCAGCAGCTTAGCGCGGGGGCTTTTGGCTGAAGCTTTCTTT.

The V call is TRBV6-1, the J call TRBJ2-7, with TRBD1 matching 10 bases. The CDR3 length is 15 residues. J gave up 4 bases and V 1 base, and 4 bases lay outside the gene matches. Germline CDR1 MNHNS, CDR2 SASEGT. DNA of the CDR3: TGTGCCAGCAGTGAAGAAGGGACAGGGGTATACGAGCAGTACGTC. The encoded protein is CASSEEGTGVYEQYV.

The chain links TRBV18 to TRBJ1-3, with D unclear. CDR1 and CDR2 from the germline V gene are KGHSH and LQKENI. The ends were cut back, 2 bases at V and 3 bases at J, with 5 bases in the middle. This CDR3 region has 13 residues. The CDR3 reads CASSPGGGNTIYF. Written as DNA, the CDR3 is TGTGCCAGCTCACCAGGCGGTGGAAACACCATATATTTT.

Here the CDR3 reads CASSRSGTTDTQYF. The DNA of the CDR3 is TGTGCCAGCAGTAGAAGCGGGACCACAGATACGCAGTATTTT. The V and J genes are TRBV25-1 and TRBJ2-3; 7 nucleotides agree with TRBD2. CDR1 is MGHDK, CDR2 SYGVNS, per germline. The CDR3 has 14 residues. V gave up 5 bases and J gave up 2 bases; unmatched junction bases: 4. Variable domain in full (rest from reference TRBV25-1 and TRBJ2-3): EADIYQTPRYLVIGTGKKITLECSQTMGHDKMYWYQQDPGMELHLIHYSYGVNSTEKGDLSSESTVSRIRTEHFPLTLESARPSHTSQYLCASSRSGTTDTQYFGPGTRLTVL.

J is TRBJ1-2 and V is TRBV3-1 (or the pseudogene TRBV3-2), with D perhaps matching TRBD1 (5 bases). Trimming shortened V by 6 bases and J by 7 bases, and 21 bases separated the two germline ends. Germline assignment: CDR1 LGHDT and CDR2 YNNKEL (reference sequence). This CDR3 contains 15 residues. In DNA form, the CDR3 reads TGTGCCAGCAGGCTCGGCCTGTTCACAGGCGGTGGCTACACCTTC. Amino acid sequence: CASRLGLFTGGGYTF.

This clone was found once. V gene TRBV6-1 combines with J gene TRBJ2-4, with unresolved D. CDR1 and CDR2 (germline): MNHNS, SASEGT. V gave up 2 bases and J gave up 0 bases, with 11 bases separating them. The CDR3 totals 16 residues. The CDR3 loop is CASSENIVGAKNIQYF. CDR3 DNA: TGTGCCAGCAGTGAAAATATCGTCGGAGCCAAAAACATTCAGTACTTC.

The chain uses TRBV18 and TRBJ2-5; the D gene is possibly TRBD1 (5 bases). Germline V gene lookup returns CDR1 KGHSH and CDR2 LQKENI. The CDR3 loop spans 14 amino acids. The V end lost 5 bases, the J end lost 3 bases, and 13 bases lay between the germline ends. The CDR3 nucleotides are TGTGCCAGCTCATCCCTCGACAGCGAAGAGACCCAGTACTTC. It is translated as CASSSLDSEETQYF.

V usage is TRBV6-2 or TRBV6-3 and J usage is TRBJ2-7; 8 bases are a match to TRBD1. In germline, CDR1 is MNHEY, CDR2 SVGEGT. The ends lost 6 bases at V and 3 bases at J; junction bases unmatched: 4. This CDR3 comprises 13 residues. CDR3 sequence reads: CASSIGQGYEQYF. DNA of the CDR3: TGTGCCAGCAGCATAGGACAGGGCTACGAGCAGTACTTC.

CDR3 region: CASSFNGVGALHF. The DNA for the CDR3 is TGCGCCAGCAGCTTTAACGGGGTCGGGGCCCTCCACTTT. This chain links TRBV5-1 with TRBJ1-6; D remains unclear. CDR1 SGHRS and CDR2 YFSETQ come from the germline V gene. The CDR3 contains 13 residues. Trimming took 2 bases from V and 14 from J, leaving 14 bases between them.

This clone came up once. This chain uses TRBV18 with TRBJ1-1, with 9 positions matching TRBD1. This CDR3 is built from 17 residues. The germline V gene encodes CDR1 KGHSH and CDR2 LQKENI. The junction had 7 bases not matched to a gene; V was cut back by 2 bases and J by 0 bases. The CDR3 nucleotides are TGTGCCAGCTCACCATTGGGGACAGGGATCATGAACACTGAAGCTTTCTTT. Protein product: CASSPLGTGIMNTEAFF.

V gene TRBV28 combines with J gene TRBJ2-6; TRBD1 matches at 7 bases. Germline lookup yields CDR1 MDHEN and CDR2 SYDVKM. Trimming at V came to 2 bases and at J to 4 bases, leaving 5 bases not matched to a gene. There are 16 residues in the CDR3. DNA of the CDR3: TGTGCCAGCAGTTTACAGGGGGTCTCCGGGGCCAACGTCCTGACTTTC. Protein product: CASSLQGVSGANVLTF. The full variable domain, rest sourced from reference TRBV28 and TRBJ2-6, is DVKVTQSSRYLVKRTGEKVFLECVQDMDHENMFWYRQDPGLGLRLIYFSYDVKMKEKGDIPEGYSVSREKKERFSLILESASTNQTSMYLCASSLQGVSGANVLTFGAGSRLTVL.

This clone came up once. The rearrangement links TRBV6-6 to TRBJ1-2; D is undetermined. The germline V gene has CDR1 MNHNY and CDR2 SVGAGI (reference sequence). CDR3 length: 16 residues. V gave up 5 bases and J gave up 0 bases, with 16 bases separating them. The DNA for the CDR3 is TGTGCCAGCAGTCCTGGGAGGACCGGAACTAACTATGGCTACACCTTC. It is translated as CASSPGRTGTNYGYTF.

This chain uses TRBV4-1 with TRBJ1-6; D remains ambiguous. The CDR3 totals 17 residues. Germline V gene sequence: CDR1 MGHRA, CDR2 YSYEKL. The V gene lost 0 bases and the J gene lost 0 bases, with 9 bases spanning the gap. The CDR3 region is CASSQDTLSSYNSPLHF. The CDR3 bases are TGCGCCAGCAGCCAAGATACGCTAAGCTCCTATAATTCACCCCTCCACTTT.

The chain joins TRBV19 to TRBJ1-1; perhaps TRBD1 as D (6 bases). CDR1 LNHDA and CDR2 SQIVND come from the germline V gene (reference sequence). V dropped 3 bases and J dropped 3 bases, with 11 bases sitting between them. The CDR3 length is 14 residues. The CDR3 loop is CASSIGGGDTEAFF. The DNA for the CDR3 is TGTGCCAGTAGTATCGGCGGGGGCGACACTGAAGCTTTCTTT. The complete variable domain, with remaining parts taken from reference TRBV19 and TRBJ1-1, reads DGGITQSPKYLFRKEGQNVTLSCEQNLNHDAMYWYRQDPGQGLRLIYYSQIVNDFQKGDIAEGYSVSREKKESFPLTVTSAQKNPTAFYLCASSIGGGDTEAFFGQGTRLTVV.

This sequence joins TRBV5-1 and TRBJ1-1; 8 bases are a match to TRBD1. The J segment lost 7 bases and the V segment lost 2 bases, leaving 4 bases of the junction unmatched. The CDR3 runs to 13 residues. CDR1 is SGHRS and CDR2 is YFSETQ in the germline V gene. The CDR3 sequence is CASSFRQGIEAFF. The DNA of the CDR3 is TGCGCCAGCAGCTTCCGACAGGGGATTGAAGCTTTCTTT.

The chain combines TRBV4-2 with TRBJ1-1; no clear D gene. The CDR3 extends over 13 amino acids. Germline V lookup: CDR1 LGHNA, CDR2 YNFKEQ. With 0 bases removed from V and 5 bases from J, the gap between germline ends came to 7 bases. In nucleotides, the CDR3 is TGTGCCAGCAGCCAAGATGTGTATACTGAAGCTTTCTTT. Translated, it gives CASSQDVYTEAFF.

The V gene is TRBV2, the J gene TRBJ1-2; D perhaps matches TRBD1 (6 bases). Germline-derived CDR1 and CDR2 are SNHLY and FYNNEI. This CDR3 comprises 14 residues. Deletions cut 4 bases from V and 4 bases from J, with 13 bases between. The CDR3 loop is CASSVRGGGYGYTF. DNA of the CDR3: TGTGCCAGCAGTGTAAGGGGGGGCGGCTATGGCTACACCTTC.